The sequence of this T cell receptor beta chain was determined in a study of blood T cell repertoires in COVID-19. Study background: Both acute and convalescent COVID-19 samples were obtained from the United States, Italy and Spain.

In the original workflow: Amplified reference gene primers provided the basis for estimating nucleated cell counts. Some clones are missing from TCRdb's copy, which holds only in-frame ones; the method was immunoSEQ multiplex PCR. The V and J calls and clone size come from that table; D and trimming were worked out from the DNA. Found here are 350,000 or so clones, about 87% of them singletons; the top ten hold 10%. This clone was seen just once. Seattle's enrolled individuals joined amid active infection and were then monitored longitudinally. This clonotype was sampled from a woman in her thirties with COVID-19, enrolled during active disease. Sequencing was performed on peripheral blood.

CDR3 sequence: CASSLVGGARPWTEAFF. The CDR3, as DNA: TGTGCCAGCAGCTTAGTCGGGGGGGCCCGGCCGTGGACTGAAGCTTTCTTT. This rearrangement joins TRBV7-6 to TRBJ1-1; a possible D gene is TRBD1 (6 bases). The V and J ends lost 1 base and 5 bases respectively, with 20 bases between them. This CDR3 comprises 17 residues. Germline V lookup: CDR1 SGHVS, CDR2 FNYEAQ.